This record looks at one T cell receptor beta chain sequence and its context. This clone was observed a few times. Its specific antigen is unknown. No base quality values were provided; no much bigger clone lies one nucleotide off. The germline V gene (reference sequence) gives CDR1 as DFQATT and CDR2 as SNEGSKA. Counted from cysteine to phenylalanine, this CDR3 has 11 amino acids. Only CDR3 DNA is held: 33 bases, read in frame from base 1. V and J lose 3 bases and 5 bases, and a span of 7 bases separates them. This sample is part of a study of chemoradiotherapy in HPV16-positive cancers (dated by TCRdb to 2021 to 2024). As for the study more broadly: Using functional T-cell assays on cells from two HPV16-positive patients, the researchers defined candidate HPV-specific T-cell clones and common TCR motifs. The study asked whether T-cell immunity to the HPV oncoproteins E6 and E7 changes during chemoradiotherapy and whether this immunity affects survival. The candidate HPV-specific TCRs and motifs were subsequently tracked in TCR repertoires obtained from some 80 patients with HPV-related cancers.

Points the paper makes about the study in general: Improved recurrence-free survival in HPV16-positive patients was associated with expansion of HPV-responsive T cells during chemoradiotherapy. Expansion of candidate HPV-specific clones and E7-related TCR motifs was observed in the tumor microenvironment during treatment, whereas no such expansion was observed for non-HPV-specific T cells. The functional definition of HPV-specific T cells was derived from only a couple of HPV16-positive patients, and the survival association was reported for HPV16-positive patients.

Repertoires were sampled multiple times during chemoradiotherapy, which allowed clonal expansion in the tumor microenvironment to be followed. Library prep was done by the immunoSEQ multiplex PCR assay. TCRdb's version of the immuneACCESS table is confined to in-frame rearrangements and falls short of the full clone set. An unresolved V gene accounts for under half of the shortfall where checked; the remainder is of unknown origin. Present in this sample are 9,500 or so clones, approximately 74% of which were seen just once. Of the sample, 7.5% to 9% is held by the ten largest clones. The chain is assembled from TRBV20-1 and TRBJ1-1; the D gene cannot be resolved reliably. This specimen was acquired from a patient who underwent chemoradiotherapy. The receptor was derived from a human donor with HPV-associated anogenital cancer. The CDR3 corresponds to CSASYGTEAFF. The bases read TGCAGTGCTAGTTACGGAACTGAAGCTTTCTTT.